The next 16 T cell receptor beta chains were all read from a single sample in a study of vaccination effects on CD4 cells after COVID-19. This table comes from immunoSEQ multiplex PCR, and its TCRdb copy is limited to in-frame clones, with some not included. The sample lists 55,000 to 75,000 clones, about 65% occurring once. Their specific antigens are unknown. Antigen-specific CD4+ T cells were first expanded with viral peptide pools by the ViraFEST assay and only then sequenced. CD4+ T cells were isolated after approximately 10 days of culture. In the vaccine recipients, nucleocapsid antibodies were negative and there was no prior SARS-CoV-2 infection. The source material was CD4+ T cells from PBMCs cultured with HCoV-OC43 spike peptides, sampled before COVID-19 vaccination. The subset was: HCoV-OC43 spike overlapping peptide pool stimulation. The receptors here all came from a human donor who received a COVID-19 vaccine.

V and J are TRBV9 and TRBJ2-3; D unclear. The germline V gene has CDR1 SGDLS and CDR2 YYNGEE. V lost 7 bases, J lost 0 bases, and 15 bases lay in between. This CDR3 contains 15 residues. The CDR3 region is CASALAGLSTDTQYF. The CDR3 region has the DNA TGTGCCAGCGCTCTGGCAGGCCTAAGCACAGATACGCAGTATTTT. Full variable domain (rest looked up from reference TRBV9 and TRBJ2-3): DSGVTQTPKHLITATGQRVTLRCSPRSGDLSVYWYQQSLDQGLQFLIQYYNGEERAKGNILERFSAQQFPDLHSELNLSSLELGDSALYFCASALAGLSTDTQYFGPGTRLTVL.

CDR3 residues: CASSVLGGSEQYV. DNA of the CDR3: TGCGCCAGCAGCGTGCTGGGCGGTAGCGAGCAGTACGTC. The J gene is TRBJ2-7, the V gene TRBV5-1; D gene uncertain. V was pared by 4 bases and J by 6 bases, with 14 bases between. The germline V gene encodes CDR1 SGHRS and CDR2 YFSETQ. The CDR3 is 13 residues long.

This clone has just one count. Here the CDR3 DNA reads TGTGCCAGCTCACCATTTTCGAGGACATCGATAGAAAAACTGTTTTTT. The encoded protein is CASSPFSRTSIEKLFF. The chain employs TRBV18 and TRBJ1-4; D might be TRBD1 (5 bases). Germline CDR1 is KGHSH and CDR2 is LQKENI. The V and J ends lost 2 bases and 8 bases respectively, with 18 bases between them. This CDR3 region has 16 residues.

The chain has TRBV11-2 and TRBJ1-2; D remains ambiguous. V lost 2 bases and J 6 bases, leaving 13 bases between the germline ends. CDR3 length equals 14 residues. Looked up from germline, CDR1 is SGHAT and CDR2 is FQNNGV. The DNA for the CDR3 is TGTGCCAGCAGCTTAAATATGGGCCCGCATGGCTACACCTTC. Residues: CASSLNMGPHGYTF.

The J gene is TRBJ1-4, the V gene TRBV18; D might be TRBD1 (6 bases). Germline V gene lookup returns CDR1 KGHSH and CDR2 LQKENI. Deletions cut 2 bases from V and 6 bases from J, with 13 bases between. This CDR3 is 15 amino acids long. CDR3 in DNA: TGTGCCAGCTCACCAGGAGCACAGGGAGATGAAAAACTGTTTTTT. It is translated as CASSPGAQGDEKLFF.

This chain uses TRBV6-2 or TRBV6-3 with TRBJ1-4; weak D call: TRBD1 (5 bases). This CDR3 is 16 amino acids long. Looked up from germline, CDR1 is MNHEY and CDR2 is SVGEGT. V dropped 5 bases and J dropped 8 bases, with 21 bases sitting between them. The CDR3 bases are TGTGCCAGCAGTCCCGACAACGGGGGAGGAAGAGAAAAACTGTTTTTT. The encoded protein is CASSPDNGGGREKLFF.

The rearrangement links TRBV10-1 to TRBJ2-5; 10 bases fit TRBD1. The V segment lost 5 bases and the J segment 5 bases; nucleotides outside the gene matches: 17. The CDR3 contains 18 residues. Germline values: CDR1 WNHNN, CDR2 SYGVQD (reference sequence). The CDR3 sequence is CASSPGQGRGLSGETQYF. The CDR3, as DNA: TGCGCCAGCAGTCCGGGACAGGGGAGAGGCCTCAGCGGGGAGACCCAGTACTTC.

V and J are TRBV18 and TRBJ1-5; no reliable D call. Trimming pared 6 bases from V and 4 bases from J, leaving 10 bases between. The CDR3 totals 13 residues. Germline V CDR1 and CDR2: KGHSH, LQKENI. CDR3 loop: CASSPDYNQPQHF. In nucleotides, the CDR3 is TGTGCCAGCTCCCCTGACTATAATCAGCCCCAGCATTTT.

The CDR3 loop is CASQSSGNTIYF. As DNA, the CDR3 is TGTGCCAGCCAGAGCTCTGGAAACACCATATATTTT. V usage is TRBV6-6 and J usage is TRBJ1-3; D gene uncertain. The V and J ends lost 8 bases and 0 bases respectively, with 5 bases between them. From germline, CDR1 is MNHNY and CDR2 SVGAGI (reference sequence). There are 12 residues in the CDR3.

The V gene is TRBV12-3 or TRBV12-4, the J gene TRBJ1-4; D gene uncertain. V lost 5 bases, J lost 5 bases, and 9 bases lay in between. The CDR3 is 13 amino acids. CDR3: CASSRTINEKLFF. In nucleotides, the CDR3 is TGTGCCAGCAGTCGGACCATAAATGAAAAACTGTTTTTT.

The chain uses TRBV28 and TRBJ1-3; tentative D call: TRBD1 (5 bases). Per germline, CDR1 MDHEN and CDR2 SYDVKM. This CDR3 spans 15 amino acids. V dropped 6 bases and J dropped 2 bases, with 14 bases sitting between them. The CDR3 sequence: CASSTPGGTGNTIYF. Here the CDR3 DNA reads TGTGCCAGCAGCACTCCCGGGGGGACTGGAAACACCATATATTTT.

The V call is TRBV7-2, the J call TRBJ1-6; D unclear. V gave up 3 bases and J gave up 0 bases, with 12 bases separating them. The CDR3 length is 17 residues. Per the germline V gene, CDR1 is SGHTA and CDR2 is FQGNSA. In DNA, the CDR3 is TGTGCCAGCAGCTTGGAGACCCGGAGCTCCTATAATTCACCCCTCCACTTT. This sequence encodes CASSLETRSSYNSPLHF. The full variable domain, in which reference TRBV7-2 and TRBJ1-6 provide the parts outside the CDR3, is GAGVSQSPSNKVTEKGKDVELRCDPISGHTALYWYRQSLGQGLEFLIYFQGNSAPDKSGLPSDRFSAERTGGSVSTLTIQRTQQEDSAVYLCASSLETRSSYNSPLHFGNGTRLTVT.

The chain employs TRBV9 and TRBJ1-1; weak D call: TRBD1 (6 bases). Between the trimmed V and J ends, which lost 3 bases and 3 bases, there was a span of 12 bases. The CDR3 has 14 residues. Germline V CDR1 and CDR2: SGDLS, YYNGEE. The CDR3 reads CASSAGQFYTEAFF. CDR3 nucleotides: TGTGCCAGCAGCGCCGGACAGTTTTACACTGAAGCTTTCTTT.

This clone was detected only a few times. The CDR3 nucleotides are TGTGCCAGCACCGATCAGGGAGACAATCAGCCCCAGCATTTT. Protein: CASTDQGDNQPQHF. The rearrangement uses TRBV2 and TRBJ1-5, with a weak D call TRBD1 (5 bases). Germline V CDR1 and CDR2: SNHLY, FYNNEI. V dropped 7 bases and J dropped 3 bases, with 13 bases sitting between them. CDR3 length: 14 amino acids. The whole variable domain, remainder taken from reference TRBV2 and TRBJ1-5, is EPEVTQTPSHQVTQMGQEVILRCVPISNHLYFYWYRQILGQKVEFLVSFYNNEISEKSEIFDDQFSVERPDGSNFTLKIRSTKLEDSAMYFCASTDQGDNQPQHFGDGTRLSIL.

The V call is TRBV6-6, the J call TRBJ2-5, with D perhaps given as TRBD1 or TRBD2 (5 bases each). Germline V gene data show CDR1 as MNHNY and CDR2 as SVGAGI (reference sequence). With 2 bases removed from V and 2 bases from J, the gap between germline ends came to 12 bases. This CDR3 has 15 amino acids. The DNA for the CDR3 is TGTGCCAGCAGTTACGGTGGGACGGGGCAAGAGACCCAGTACTTC. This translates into CASSYGGTGQETQYF.

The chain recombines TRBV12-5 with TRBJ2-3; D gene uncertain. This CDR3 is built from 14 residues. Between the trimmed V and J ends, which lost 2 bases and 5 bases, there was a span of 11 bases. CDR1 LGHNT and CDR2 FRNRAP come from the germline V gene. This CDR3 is CASGLPYPQDTQYF. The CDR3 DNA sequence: TGTGCTAGTGGTTTGCCATACCCCCAAGATACGCAGTATTTT.